This T cell receptor beta chain was profiled in a study of T-cell reconstitution after alpha-beta-depleted transplantation in children. Unique molecular identifiers were incorporated when the TCRbeta library was constructed. Each CDR3 protein gets one entry after TCRdb re-called the PCR reads with MiXCR. The profile shows about 16,000 distinct CDR3 sequences, around 7.7% of them singletons. General study results and limits: Newly generated T cells supplied most T-cell counts and diversity one year post-transplant. In patients about two months after transplant, alpha-beta T cells reportedly arose from several hundred expanded graft clones. Several patients had high TCRbeta diversity at day 60; it came from surviving recipient T cells and thymic progenitors.

This clonotype was counted many times. Its matching antigen is unknown. Germline V CDR1 and CDR2: SEHNR, FQNEAQ (reference sequence). Trimming took off 4 bases at V and 7 bases at J, with 16 bases between the two ends. The CDR3 has 15 amino acids. The V gene is TRBV7-9, the J gene TRBJ1-4; the D gene is possibly TRBD1 (5 bases). The specimen was PBMCs, mostly from graft donor cells, collected 60 days after TCRalphabeta/CD19-depleted stem cell transplant. The sequence was collected from a boy younger than two who had a stem cell transplant for Wiskott-Aldrich syndrome, so the T cells may come from the graft donor. The CDR3 protein is CASSSSGTRFEKLFF. The DNA for the CDR3 is TGTGCCAGCAGCTCATCCGGGACCCGATTTGAAAAACTGTTTTTT. Complete variable domain (other parts from reference TRBV7-9 and TRBJ1-4): DTGVSQNPRHKITKRGQNVTFRCDPISEHNRLYWYRQTLGQGPEFLTYFQNEAQLEKSRLLSDRFSAERPKGSFSTLEIQRTEQGDSAMYLCASSSSGTRFEKLFFGSGTQLSVL.